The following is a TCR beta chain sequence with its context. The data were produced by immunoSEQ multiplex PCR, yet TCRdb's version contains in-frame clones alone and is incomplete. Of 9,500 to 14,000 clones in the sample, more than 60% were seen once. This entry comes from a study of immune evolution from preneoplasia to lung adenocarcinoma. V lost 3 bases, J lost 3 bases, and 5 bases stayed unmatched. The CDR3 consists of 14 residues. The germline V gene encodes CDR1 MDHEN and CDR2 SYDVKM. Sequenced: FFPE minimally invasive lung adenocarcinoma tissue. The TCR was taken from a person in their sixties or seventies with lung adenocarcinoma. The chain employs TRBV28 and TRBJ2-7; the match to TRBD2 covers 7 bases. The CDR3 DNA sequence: TGTGCCAGCAGTTTCGGGGGGATAGGCTACGAGCAGTACTTC. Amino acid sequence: CASSFGGIGYEQYF.